Below are 7 T cell receptor beta chains sequenced from a single sample in a study of blood T cell repertoires in COVID-19. The repertoire was sequenced with immunoSEQ multiplex PCR; TCRdb's copy has only in-frame clones and lacks some. The sample has 80,000 to 100,000 clones; nearly 95% are singletons. Sequencing input: peripheral blood. Source of these receptors: a human donor with active COVID-19. The donor label of this sample is uncertain.

The chain is built from TRBV18 and TRBJ1-2; 9 nucleotides match TRBD1. Germline CDR1 KGHSH, CDR2 LQKENI. Trimming cost V 6 bases and J 7 bases; bases outside gene matches: 15. The CDR3 covers 16 residues. CDR3 DNA sequence: TGTGCCAGCTCCCTCACTGGGACAGGGAGAGAAGGTGGCTACACCTTC. It yields the protein CASSLTGTGREGGYTF.

The chain links TRBV5-1 to TRBJ1-6; the D is unclear. The germline V gene has CDR1 SGHRS and CDR2 YFSETQ. This CDR3 is 16 amino acids long. CDR3 sequence reads: CASRGGASSYNSPLHF. The CDR3 region has the DNA TGCGCTAGCCGGGGTGGAGCGAGCTCCTATAATTCACCCCTCCACTTT.

The genes are TRBV11-1 and TRBJ2-3; D gene unclear. CDR3 length: 15 amino acids. Germline assignment: CDR1 SGHAT and CDR2 FQDESV (reference sequence). The germline V and J ends were trimmed by 3 bases and 0 bases, with 10 bases remaining between them. CDR3 DNA sequence: TGTGCCAGCAGCTTTTACGGTACTAGCACAGATACGCAGTATTTT. This sequence encodes CASSFYGTSTDTQYF.

This chain connects TRBV2 to TRBJ2-7; tentatively, D is TRBD2 (5 bases). This CDR3 spans 13 amino acids. V lost 5 bases, J lost 2 bases, and 10 bases lay in between. Looked up from germline, CDR1 is SNHLY and CDR2 is FYNNEI. DNA of the CDR3: TGTGCCAGCAGTACTAGGGTAACCTACGAGCAGTACTTC. This encodes CASSTRVTYEQYF. The entire variable domain, with the rest obtained from reference TRBV2 and TRBJ2-7, is as follows: EPEVTQTPSHQVTQMGQEVILRCVPISNHLYFYWYRQILGQKVEFLVSFYNNEISEKSEIFDDQFSVERPDGSNFTLKIRSTKLEDSAMYFCASSTRVTYEQYFGPGTRLTVT.

The chain couples TRBV5-6 to TRBJ2-7, with no clear D. The CDR3 covers 13 residues. Trimming left V 1 base short and J 1 base short, with 6 bases between. Germline loops: CDR1 SGHDT, CDR2 YYEEEE. In DNA, the CDR3 is TGTGCCAGCAGCTTGAGTACTTCCTACGAGCAGTACTTC. Translated, it gives CASSLSTSYEQYF. The whole variable domain, filled in from reference TRBV5-6 and TRBJ2-7, reads DAGVTQSPTHLIKTRGQQVTLRCSPKSGHDTVSWYQQALGQGPQFIFQYYEEEERQRGNFPDRFSGHQFPNYSSELNVNALLLGDSALYLCASSLSTSYEQYFGPGTRLTVT.

The CDR3 DNA reads as TGTGCCAGTAGTCTTCGACAGGGGCGTTTACCACCCCTCCACTTT. Translating it yields CASSLRQGRLPPLHF. The gene calls are TRBV19 and TRBJ1-6; 8 bases align to TRBD1. J lost 11 bases, V lost 5 bases, and 11 bases had no gene match. The CDR3 contains 15 residues. The germline V gene has CDR1 LNHDA and CDR2 SQIVND (reference sequence).

The chain is built from TRBV5-1 and TRBJ2-1; D is perhaps TRBD2 (5 bases). The CDR3 is 15 residues long. Between the trimmed V and J ends, which lost 0 bases and 6 bases, there was a span of 13 bases. Germline CDR1 SGHRS, CDR2 YFSETQ. DNA of the CDR3: TGCGCCAGCAGCTTGGAGGACCCCCGGGGCAATGAGCAGTTCTTC. It yields the protein CASSLEDPRGNEQFF.